This T cell receptor beta chain is from a study of T cells in Graves' hyperthyroidism and ophthalmopathy (dated by TCRdb to the late 2010s). Study-level background: Peripheral blood was collected at initial diagnosis, before any treatment. To identify TCR V-J signatures that set the groups apart, the researchers used a discovery cohort of about a hundred patients, made up of around 42 with Graves' ophthalmopathy and about 60 with stable Graves' hyperthyroidism. Prospective prediction of ophthalmopathy was tested in an independent validation cohort of fewer than 20 hyperthyroidism patients and 15 to 17 patients who later progressed to ophthalmopathy. The 75 to 100 discovery patients were randomly split 7:3 into training and test sets. In addition, the study compared T-cell repertoires in thyroid tissue and in blood from several Graves' hyperthyroidism patients. Following sampling, methimazole starting at 30 mg daily was given to hyperthyroidism patients, and high-dose intravenous methylprednisolone was given to ophthalmopathy patients. TCR Vbeta CDR3 sequencing of roughly 140 peripheral blood samples (over 40 ophthalmopathy, roughly 72 hyperthyroidism and 17 progressor patients) is reported in the paper. Overall study outcomes, separate from this receptor: During validation, the model predicted progression to ophthalmopathy a median of about 6.3 months ahead of onset, with more than 55% sensitivity and about 75% specificity. Most expanded thyroid clonotypes (frequency above 0.001) were also found in blood, which suggests that blood repertoires may mirror thyroid immune responses. Sample size was not statistically predetermined, and investigators were not blinded to group allocation. Ophthalmopathy was separated from stable hyperthyroidism by a 13 V-J signature model, with about 88% sensitivity and roughly 81% specificity obtained in cross-validation and 80%/75% obtained in testing.

A patient counted as having stable Graves' hyperthyroidism if no progression to ophthalmopathy occurred over 18 months of follow-up. Hyperthyroidism patients were newly diagnosed, with disease duration under 2 months, and aged 18 to 65 years. The study excluded patients with uncontrolled infections, other autoimmune diseases, pregnancy or lactation. Diagnoses were established on the basis of clinical symptoms, serum thyroxine and TRAb, thyroid ultrasound, and orbital computed tomography. PBMCs were separated from 7.5 to 10 ml of fresh peripheral blood using Ficoll-Paque density gradient centrifugation. Total RNA was extracted with Trizol reagent, and quality was checked on an Agilent 2100 Bioanalyzer. CDR1 and CDR2 are read off the germline V gene (reference sequence) as MNHEY and SMNVEV. The CDR3 numbers 12 residues from cysteine through phenylalanine. Only CDR3 DNA remains: 36 bases, in frame from the first base. V is shortened by 2 bases, J by 10 bases, and the region joining them spans 11 bases.

A word on this clonotype: Which antigen it targets is not known. No much larger clone exists at a distance of one base, and base qualities are not known.

The TCR beta CDR3 regions were amplified from RNA transcripts. A first-round RT-PCR of the TCR CDR3 used the HTBI primer set with the Qiagen OneStep RT-PCR kit. Libraries were constructed in a second round of multiplex PCR, after which size selection and purification were carried out. Sequencing of the libraries was done on an Illumina HiSeq2000 using paired-end 100 bp reads. Concerning the study's data processing: Raw data were processed with SOAPnuke, discarding reads with adapters, uncalled bases, mean Phred below 15, or no exact constant-primer or identifier match. High-quality paired reads were merged with COPE v1.2.5, and unique nucleotide sequences were defined as clonotypes. MiTCR v1.1 was used to align the clonotypes against IMGT TRBV, TRBD and TRBJ reference segments. The analysis included only V-J combinations with a frequency above 0.0001, which together covered 99% to 99.2% of the repertoires. A TCS score was defined as the ratio of F50 (clonal expansion) to E x V (chaos), with BLOSUM62-based TCRdist applied between CDR3 peptides within each V-J. Welch's t-statistics and random forest reduced roughly 530 V-J features to 13, which were used in a naive Bayes classifier (R e1071). The Morisita-Horn index was used to measure how similar the thyroid and blood repertoires were. TCRdb reanalyzed the raw reads on its own, using fastp at Q25 for trimming and MiXCR for clone calling, and kept in-frame beta chains. Entries are consolidated by CDR3 protein sequence, retaining the most common genes and DNA. Here the V and J calls rest on TCRdb's processing, not on the authors' analysis. Recorded for this sample are 700,000 to 950,000 distinct CDR3 sequences; 35% of them occurred a single time. The ten largest make up 30% to 40% of the sample.

The sample comprised blood. The sequence derives from a woman between 40 and 50 years old with Graves' hyperthyroidism. Recombination joined TRBV27 with TRBJ1-1; the D gene is possibly TRBD1, with 6 bases matching. CDR3 loop: CASSLNGGLAFF. The DNA is TGTGCCAGCAGTTTAAACGGGGGGCTAGCTTTCTTT.